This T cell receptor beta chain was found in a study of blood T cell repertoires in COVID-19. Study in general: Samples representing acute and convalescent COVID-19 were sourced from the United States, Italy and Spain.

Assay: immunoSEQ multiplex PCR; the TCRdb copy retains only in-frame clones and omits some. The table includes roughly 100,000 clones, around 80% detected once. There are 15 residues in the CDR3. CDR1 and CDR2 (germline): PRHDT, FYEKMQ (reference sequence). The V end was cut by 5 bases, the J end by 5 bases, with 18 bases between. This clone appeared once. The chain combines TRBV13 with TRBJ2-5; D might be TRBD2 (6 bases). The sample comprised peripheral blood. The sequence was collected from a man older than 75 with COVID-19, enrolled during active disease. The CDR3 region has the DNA TGTGCCAGCAGCACCCCTCGGGGGATGGGTGAGACCCAGTACTTC. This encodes CASSTPRGMGETQYF.